This T cell receptor (beta chain) was observed in a study of blood T cell repertoires in COVID-19 (dated by TCRdb to 2020 to 2021). Broadly, across the study: Samples covering the acute and convalescent phases of COVID-19 were provided by collaborators in the United States, Italy and Spain. HLA class I and class II types, where available, came from metadata supplied by the sample provider rather than from assay-based typing. The repertoires were made available in a free public database intended to serve as a resource for research on the immune response to SARS-CoV-2. The sample metadata nearly always contained a de-identified subject ID, COVID-19 status, age in years and sex. The prospective study material was composed of cDNA or gDNA derived from T cells, B-cell-depleted T cells, or PBMCs. The dataset comprised deeply sampled blood TCRbeta repertoires from subjects exposed to, actively infected with, or recovered from COVID-19. Samples were obtained from the ongoing ImmuneRACE study (first 160 participants) and from about 1,300 subjects provided by 6 global collaborators. What the authors observed across the whole study: The amount of clinical and demographic metadata varied by source and participant and was provided uncurated.

TCRbeta CDR3 regions were amplified from genomic DNA using the immunoSEQ Assay, a bias-controlled multiplex PCR. Turning to the authors' computational methods: The number of nucleated cells in each sample was estimated from the amplification of reference gene primers within the assay. To quantify the absolute abundance of each unique TCRbeta CDR3 rearrangement, sequence reads were collapsed and filtered. For each sample, productive Simpson clonality was calculated as the square root of Simpson's diversity index across productive rearrangements. TCRdb took over this immuneACCESS table, retaining in-frame rearrangements with V and J assigned. Such tables are incomplete; in checked studies, under half of the missing clones stem from an unresolved V gene, and the remainder is unexplained. D and trimming come from the DNA, and the V and J calls and clone size come from that table. A total of about 120,000 clones appear in this sample, around nine tenths of them only once. Of the sample, roughly 0.94% falls within the top ten clones.

CDR1 SGHNT and CDR2 YYREEE were looked up in the germline V gene (reference sequence). Relative to germline, V is missing 2 bases and J is missing 6 bases, with 7 bases of the junction outside any gene match. From its cysteine to its phenylalanine, the CDR3 spans 15 amino acids. Just CDR3 DNA is preserved here, 45 bases in frame from base 1. A word on this clone: Its antigen remains unidentified. Per-base quality was not reported, and no clone a single base away is much larger than it.

Whole blood was collected in K2EDTA tubes by collaborating institutions according to the institutions' own protocols. Collaborator samples were shipped for TCRbeta analysis as frozen whole blood, isolated PBMCs, or DNA extracted from either sample type. Sequenced material: peripheral blood. The rearrangement joined TRBV5-4 to TRBJ2-1, with 8 bases in between that match TRBD2. This TCR was sampled from a woman aged 50 to 60 with active or convalescent COVID-19. The DNA sequence is as follows: TGTGCCAGCAGCTTAACAGCGGGAGCTGGCAATGAGCAGTTCTTC. This encodes CASSLTAGAGNEQFF. The full variable domain, completed from the reference TRBV5-4 and TRBJ2-1 proteins outside the CDR3, reads ETGVTQSPTHLIKTRGQQVTLRCSSQSGHNTVSWYQQALGQGPQFIFQYYREEENGRGNFPPRFSGLQFPNYSSELNVNALELDDSALYLCASSLTAGAGNEQFFGPGTRLTVL.